Presented here are 10 T cell receptor beta chains from one specimen sequenced in a study of shared clonotypes between healthy human individuals. Clones were read by immunoSEQ multiplex PCR, and TCRdb kept only the in-frame ones, dropping some. The sample has roughly 2 million clones, approximately 94% seen once. The material sequenced was naive CD4+ T cells sorted from blood. Subset described: CD45RA+ positively selected. All receptors derive from a man in his late teens or twenties in good health.

The V and J genes are TRBV4-2 and TRBJ2-5; D is ambiguous. Deletions cut 5 bases from V and 0 bases from J, with 7 bases between. CDR3 length: 13 amino acids. CDR1 is LGHNA, CDR2 YNFKEQ, per germline. DNA of the CDR3: TGTGCCAGCAGCTCCGGGTACCAAGAGACCCAGTACTTC. Amino acids: CASSSGYQETQYF.

V gene TRBV19 combines with J gene TRBJ1-2, with no clear D. CDR1 and CDR2 from the germline V gene are LNHDA and SQIVND (reference sequence). Trimming stripped 8 bases from V and 2 bases from J, with 21 bases between. The CDR3 extends over 16 amino acids. The CDR3 sequence is CASALGQYNYNYGYTF. For the CDR3, the DNA is TGTGCCAGTGCCCTAGGGCAGTATAACTACAACTATGGCTACACCTTC.

The chain is built from TRBV27 and TRBJ2-1, with 7 bases matching TRBD2. CDR3 length equals 15 residues. Germline V gene lookup returns CDR1 MNHEY and CDR2 SMNVEV (reference sequence). Unmatched junction bases numbered 5, after V lost 2 bases and J lost 4 bases. The CDR3 DNA reads TGTGCCAGCAGTTTAGGGGGAGGGTGGTACAATGAGCAGTTCTTC. Its protein is CASSLGGGWYNEQFF.

The V call is TRBV30, the J call TRBJ2-5, with no clear D. V dropped 1 base and J dropped 9 bases, with 18 bases sitting between them. The CDR3 runs to 14 residues. Germline V gene lookup returns CDR1 GTSNPN and CDR2 SVGIG (reference sequence). The CDR3 region has the DNA TGTGCCTGGAGTGAATTCGAGACCCCCGCGGCCCAGTACTTC. Translation: CAWSEFETPAAQYF.

In the case of this clone: Other DNA sequences in the same sample also yield this CDR3. This sequence joins TRBV2 and TRBJ2-5; no reliable D call. The ends were cut back, 6 bases at V and 1 base at J, with 9 bases in the middle. This CDR3 is 13 amino acids long. Germline V gene lookup returns CDR1 SNHLY and CDR2 FYNNEI. The CDR3 bases are TGTGCCAGCAGCCTCGGGCTCCAAGAGACCCAGTACTTC. Amino acids: CASSLGLQETQYF.

V usage is TRBV9 and J usage is TRBJ2-2; no clear D gene. The CDR3 covers 14 residues. V gave up 0 bases and J gave up 4 bases, with 7 bases separating them. Germline assignment: CDR1 SGDLS and CDR2 YYNGEE. The CDR3 DNA reads TGTGCCAGCAGCGTAGAGTACGGCACCGGGGAGCTGTTTTTT. This encodes CASSVEYGTGELFF.

The chain combines TRBV5-1 with TRBJ2-2; a weak D match, TRBD2 (7 bases). The ends were cut back, 3 bases at V and 2 bases at J, with 14 bases in the middle. The germline V gene encodes CDR1 SGHRS and CDR2 YFSETQ. This CDR3 comprises 16 residues. The CDR3 loop is CASSSGGSLNTGELFF. Written as DNA, the CDR3 is TGCGCCAGCAGCTCGGGGGGCAGTTTAAACACCGGGGAGCTGTTTTTT.

This clone was observed a single time. The V gene is TRBV5-5, the J gene TRBJ2-7, with 8 bases that match TRBD2. This CDR3 has 15 residues. The junction had 4 bases not matched to a gene; V was cut back by 0 bases and J by 2 bases. Germline V gene lookup returns CDR1 SGHKS and CDR2 YYEKEE (reference sequence). DNA of the CDR3: TGTGCCAGCAGCTTGGCTCTAGCGGGCACCTACGAGCAGTACTTC. Translating gives CASSLALAGTYEQYF.

The rearrangement links TRBV27 to TRBJ2-3; D is perhaps TRBD2 (6 bases). Germline V gives CDR1 MNHEY, CDR2 SMNVEV (reference sequence). V lost 2 bases and J 2 bases, leaving 14 bases between the germline ends. This CDR3 region has 16 residues. The CDR3 bases are TGTGCCAGCAGTTTAAAGATCAGCGGGCACACAGATACGCAGTATTTT. Its translation is CASSLKISGHTDTQYF.

The gene calls are TRBV5-1 and TRBJ1-2; a possible D gene is TRBD1 (5 bases). Germline V lookup: CDR1 SGHRS, CDR2 YFSETQ. V lost 4 bases to trimming and J lost 2 bases, with 21 bases between them. The CDR3 contains 17 residues. In DNA form, the CDR3 reads TGCGCCAGCAGCCTAGGATGGGGGTGGGGAAACAACTATGGCTACACCTTC. Protein product: CASSLGWGWGNNYGYTF. The entire variable domain, with the rest obtained from reference TRBV5-1 and TRBJ1-2, is as follows: KAGVTQTPRYLIKTRGQQVTLSCSPISGHRSVSWYQQTPGQGLQFLFEYFSETQRNKGNFPGRFSGRQFSNSRSEMNVSTLELGDSALYLCASSLGWGWGNNYGYTFGSGTRLTVV.